These 13 T cell receptor beta chains were sequenced from one sample in a study of blood T cell repertoires in COVID-19. Generated by immunoSEQ multiplex PCR, the TCRdb table keeps only in-frame clones and is missing some. The sample lists about 32,000 clones; approximately 91% were seen once. Sequencing used peripheral blood. The receptors were sampled from a man aged 60 to 69 with acute or convalescent COVID-19.

The chain carries TRBV7-8 and TRBJ2-2, with a weak D call TRBD1 (6 bases). Germline CDR1 reads SGHVS; CDR2 reads FQNEAQ. The CDR3 totals 18 residues. Trimming removed 5 bases from V and 1 base from J, with 20 bases in between. CDR3 protein: CASSLIGQTLLNTGELFF. The CDR3 region has the DNA TGTGCCAGCAGCCTTATAGGACAGACCCTGCTGAACACCGGGGAGCTGTTTTTT. Looking up the rest from reference TRBV7-8 and TRBJ2-2 gives the full variable domain: GAGVSQSPRYKVAKRGQDVALRCDPISGHVSLFWYQQALGQGPEFLTYFQNEAQLDKSGLPSDRFFAERPEGSVSTLKIQRTQQEDSAVYLCASSLIGQTLLNTGELFFGEGSRLTVL.

The chain has TRBV30 and TRBJ1-4, with TRBD1 matching over 10 bases. From germline, CDR1 is GTSNPN and CDR2 SVGIG (reference sequence). This CDR3 contains 14 residues. V lost 7 bases to trimming and J lost 3 bases; unmatched junction nucleotides: 5. CDR3 in amino acids: CASDRGLANEKLFF. Written as DNA, the CDR3 is TGTGCCTCAGACAGGGGGCTAGCTAATGAAAAACTGTTTTTT.

The chain links TRBV4-2 to TRBJ1-4, with a possible D match to TRBD1 (5 bases). The CDR3 contains 19 residues. Trimming removed 1 base from V and 2 bases from J, with 20 bases in between. The germline gives CDR1 LGHNA, CDR2 YNFKEQ. The CDR3 reads CASSQVYGGRAITNEKLFF. The CDR3 DNA reads TGTGCCAGCAGCCAAGTTTACGGCGGCAGGGCGATCACTAATGAAAAACTGTTTTTT.

The rearrangement links TRBV7-8 to TRBJ1-1; 7 positions match TRBD1. The CDR3 is 13 residues long. Germline loops: CDR1 SGHVS, CDR2 FQNEAQ. Trimming removed 3 bases from V and 6 bases from J; junction bases left unmatched: 4. CDR3 DNA sequence: TGTGCCAGCAGCTTGAGACAGGGTGCTGAAGCTTTCTTT. It specifies CASSLRQGAEAFF.

The chain has TRBV6-5 and TRBJ2-2, with D maybe TRBD2 (5 bases). The CDR3 has 16 amino acids. V lost 0 bases and J 3 bases, leaving 11 bases between the germline ends. Germline V CDR1 and CDR2: MNHEY, SVGAGI. The CDR3 is CASSYSNFGDTGELFF. In nucleotides, the CDR3 is TGTGCCAGCAGTTACTCGAATTTCGGGGACACCGGGGAGCTGTTTTTT.

The chain carries TRBV11-2 and TRBJ2-2; D perhaps matches TRBD1 (5 bases). The CDR3 is 14 amino acids. Looked up from germline, CDR1 is SGHAT and CDR2 is FQNNGV. V was cut by 2 bases and J by 7 bases, with 11 bases left in between. The chain's CDR3 is CASSLRQGVGELFF. CDR3 nucleotides: TGTGCCAGCAGCTTACGGCAGGGTGTCGGGGAGCTGTTTTTT. The variable domain in full, with the rest retrieved from reference TRBV11-2 and TRBJ2-2, is EAGVAQSPRYKIIEKRQSVAFWCNPISGHATLYWYQQILGQGPKLLIQFQNNGVVDDSQLPKDRFSAERLKGVDSTLKIQPAKLEDSAVYLCASSLRQGVGELFFGEGSRLTVL.

This rearrangement joins TRBV30 to TRBJ1-1, with D perhaps matching TRBD1 (5 bases). With 0 bases removed from V and 0 bases from J, the gap between germline ends came to 14 bases. CDR1 is GTSNPN and CDR2 is SVGIG in the germline V gene (reference sequence). The CDR3 contains 16 residues. The CDR3 is CAWSVRLGLMNTEAFF. In nucleotides, the CDR3 is TGTGCCTGGAGTGTACGATTGGGACTCATGAACACTGAAGCTTTCTTT.

This clone is a singleton in its sample. The chain joins TRBV11-1 to TRBJ2-1; a weak D match, TRBD1 (6 bases). Germline assignment: CDR1 SGHAT and CDR2 FQDESV (reference sequence). The CDR3 runs to 16 residues. V was pared by 5 bases and J by 2 bases, with 16 bases between. CDR3 residues: CASSPLGADPYNEQFF. The CDR3 coding sequence is TGTGCCAGCAGCCCCCTGGGGGCGGATCCCTACAATGAGCAGTTCTTC.

This clone appeared a single time. J is TRBJ2-3 and V is TRBV5-1, with D possibly being TRBD2 (5 bases). V gave up 4 bases and J gave up 0 bases, with 18 bases separating them. Germline V gene sequence: CDR1 SGHRS, CDR2 YFSETQ. CDR3 length equals 17 residues. The CDR3 loop is CASSVPPKAASTDTQYF. The CDR3 DNA reads TGCGCCAGCAGCGTACCCCCCAAAGCGGCAAGCACAGATACGCAGTATTTT.

The rearrangement uses TRBV6-2 or TRBV6-3 and TRBJ1-1; D ambiguous. The V gene's germline CDR1 is MNHEY and CDR2 SVGEGT. This CDR3 has 16 amino acids. V dropped 6 bases and J dropped 0 bases, with 17 bases sitting between them. CDR3 DNA: TGTGCCAGCAGCCCTACAGTGCGCGTCATGAACACTGAAGCTTTCTTT. Its protein product is CASSPTVRVMNTEAFF.

By share of the sample, this clone is medium-sized. The chain joins TRBV5-1 to TRBJ2-7, with D perhaps matching TRBD2 (5 bases). The CDR3 runs 14 residues. CDR1 and CDR2 (germline): SGHRS, YFSETQ. Trimming pared 5 bases from V and 2 bases from J, leaving 14 bases between. CDR3 nucleotides: TGCGCCAGCAGTGAGGCGGGCTTACCCTACGAGCAGTACTTC. Translating it yields CASSEAGLPYEQYF.

Only one count was recorded for this clone. This sequence joins TRBV6-6 and TRBJ1-5; D call uncertain. V gave up 4 bases and J gave up 4 bases, with 2 bases separating them. The CDR3 contains 11 residues. Germline CDR1 reads MNHNY; CDR2 reads SVGAGI (reference sequence). The CDR3 loop is CASSSNQPQHF. The DNA for the CDR3 is TGTGCCAGCAGTTCAAATCAGCCCCAGCATTTT.

The count of this clone is one. J is TRBJ2-1 and V is TRBV9; no clear D gene. Germline loops: CDR1 SGDLS, CDR2 YYNGEE. V lost 4 bases and J 5 bases, leaving 10 bases between the germline ends. The CDR3 consists of 13 residues. CDR3 in DNA: TGTGCCAGCAGCCCTCCCCCAGACAATGAGCAGTTCTTC. It encodes CASSPPPDNEQFF.